A selection of T cell receptor beta chains follows, all from one sample in a study of blood T cell repertoires in COVID-19. Assay used: immunoSEQ multiplex PCR; TCRdb lists only in-frame clones, some missing. The table has 120,000 or so clones, about three quarters seen once. The sequenced sample consisted of peripheral blood. These receptor sequences come from a woman in her seventies with acute or convalescent COVID-19. CDR3s include the opening cysteine and the closing phenylalanine or tryptophan. The D gene is left open where the match is weak. Size is omitted from some rows. Given values are once, few, many or a class for expanded clones.

d_call: TRBD1
j_call: TRBJ1-6
v_call: TRBV9
clone_size: .
cdr3_nt: TGTGCCAGCAGCGCTGGACAGGGGGCTGTATATCCCCTCCACTTT
cdr3_aa: CASSAGQGAVYPLHF

d_call: .
j_call: TRBJ1-2
v_call: TRBV7-9
clone_size: .
cdr3_nt: TGTGCCAGCAGCTTAGTATCTTCGACGAAACAGAAGACTAACTATGGCTACACCTTC
cdr3_aa: CASSLVSSTKQKTNYGYTF

d_call: TRBD2
j_call: TRBJ2-1
v_call: TRBV6-4
clone_size: .
cdr3_nt: TGTGCCAGCAGCCTGACTAGCGGGAGCCACAATGAGCAGTTCTTC
cdr3_aa: CASSLTSGSHNEQFF

d_call: .
j_call: TRBJ1-1
v_call: TRBV5-4
clone_size: .
cdr3_nt: TGTGCCAGCAGCTTACGAGCAGGAAACACTGAAGCTTTCTTT
cdr3_aa: CASSLRAGNTEAFF

d_call: TRBD1
j_call: TRBJ2-7
v_call: TRBV4-1
clone_size: .
cdr3_nt: TGCGCCAGCAGCCACCAACAGGGGGCCCCCTACGAGCAGTACTTC
cdr3_aa: CASSHQQGAPYEQYF

d_call: .
j_call: TRBJ2-2
v_call: TRBV10-2
clone_size: .
cdr3_nt: TGCGCCAGCAAGGAGGGAACAAACACCGGGGAGCTGTTTTTT
cdr3_aa: CASKEGTNTGELFF

d_call: .
j_call: TRBJ2-7
v_call: TRBV6-5
clone_size: few
cdr3_nt: TGTGCCAGCAGACCCGAGGGCTCCGAGCAGTACTTC
cdr3_aa: CASRPEGSEQYF

d_call: TRBD2
j_call: TRBJ2-7
v_call: TRBV5-1
clone_size: .
cdr3_nt: TGCGCCAGCAGCCCACTAGCGGGGGGCGCTGGCGAGCAGTACTTC
cdr3_aa: CASSPLAGGAGEQYF

d_call: TRBD1
j_call: TRBJ1-5
v_call: TRBV2
clone_size: .
cdr3_nt: TGTGCCAGCAGTCGGGACAGTGGAGGCAATCAGCCCCAGCATTTT
cdr3_aa: CASSRDSGGNQPQHF

d_call: .
j_call: TRBJ2-6
v_call: TRBV6-2/TRBV6-3
clone_size: .
cdr3_nt: TGTGCCAGCAGTTACTCGAAAGGGGGCTCTGGGGCCAACGTCCTGACTTTC
cdr3_aa: CASSYSKGGSGANVLTF

d_call: .
j_call: TRBJ2-7
v_call: TRBV7-8
clone_size: .
cdr3_nt: TGTGCCAGCAGCCCAGGACAGTTTTACGAGCAGTACTTC
cdr3_aa: CASSPGQFYEQYF

d_call: .
j_call: TRBJ1-5
v_call: TRBV5-1
clone_size: once
cdr3_nt: TGCGCCAGCAGCTTGGGCGGGGTTAGCAATCAGCCCCAGCATTTT
cdr3_aa: CASSLGGVSNQPQHF

d_call: .
j_call: TRBJ1-3
v_call: TRBV5-1
clone_size: .
cdr3_nt: TGCGCCAGCAGCTTGGCAGCGGGCTCGCGCGGGGACACCATATATTTT
cdr3_aa: CASSLAAGSRGDTIYF

d_call: TRBD2
j_call: TRBJ2-2
v_call: TRBV25-1
clone_size: few
cdr3_nt: TGTGCCAGCAGTGAAACCTTGAAGGGACTAGCTGGGGAGCTGTTTTTT
cdr3_aa: CASSETLKGLAGELFF

d_call: TRBD1
j_call: TRBJ1-1
v_call: TRBV11-2
clone_size: .
cdr3_nt: TGTGCCAGCAGCGCCGGACAGGGTGGCACTGAAGCTTTCTTT
cdr3_aa: CASSAGQGGTEAFF

d_call: .
j_call: TRBJ2-5
v_call: TRBV6-5
clone_size: once
cdr3_nt: TGTGCCAGCAGGGGGGGTTTGCAAGAGACCCAGTACTTC
cdr3_aa: CASRGGLQETQYF